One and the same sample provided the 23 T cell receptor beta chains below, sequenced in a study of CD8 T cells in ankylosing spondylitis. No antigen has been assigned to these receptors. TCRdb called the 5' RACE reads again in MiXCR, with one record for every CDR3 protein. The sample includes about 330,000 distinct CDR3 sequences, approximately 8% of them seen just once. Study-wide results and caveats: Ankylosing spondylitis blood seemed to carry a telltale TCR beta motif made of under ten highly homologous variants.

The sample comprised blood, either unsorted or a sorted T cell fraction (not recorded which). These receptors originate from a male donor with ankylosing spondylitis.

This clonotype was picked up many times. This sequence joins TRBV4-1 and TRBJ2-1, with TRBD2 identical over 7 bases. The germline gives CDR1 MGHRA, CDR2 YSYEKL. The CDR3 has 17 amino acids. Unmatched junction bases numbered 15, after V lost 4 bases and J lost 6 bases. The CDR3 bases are TGCGCCAGCAGCCTCAGAGGATCCAGCGGGGTCCCCAATGAGCAGTTCTTC. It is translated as CASSLRGSSGVPNEQFF.

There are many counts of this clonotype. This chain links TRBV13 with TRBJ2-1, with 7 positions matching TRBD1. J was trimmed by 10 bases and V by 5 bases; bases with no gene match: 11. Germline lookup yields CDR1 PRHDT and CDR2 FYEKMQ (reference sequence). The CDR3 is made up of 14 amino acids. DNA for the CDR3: TGTGCCAGCAGCCCTAATACAGGGGTTATGGAGCAGTTCTTC. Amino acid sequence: CASSPNTGVMEQFF.

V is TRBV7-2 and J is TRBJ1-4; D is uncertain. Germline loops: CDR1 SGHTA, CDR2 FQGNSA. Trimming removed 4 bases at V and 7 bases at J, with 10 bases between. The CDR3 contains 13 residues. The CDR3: CASSSSTIEKLFF. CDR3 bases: TGTGCCAGCAGCTCAAGTACCATTGAAAAACTGTTTTTT.

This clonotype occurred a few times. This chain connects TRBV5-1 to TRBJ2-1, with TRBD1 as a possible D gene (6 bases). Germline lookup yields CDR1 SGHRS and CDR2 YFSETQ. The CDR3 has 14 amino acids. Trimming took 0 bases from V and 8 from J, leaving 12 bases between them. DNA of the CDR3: TGCGCCAGCAGCTTGGGTCCAGGGGCGCATGAGCAGTTCTTC. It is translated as CASSLGPGAHEQFF.

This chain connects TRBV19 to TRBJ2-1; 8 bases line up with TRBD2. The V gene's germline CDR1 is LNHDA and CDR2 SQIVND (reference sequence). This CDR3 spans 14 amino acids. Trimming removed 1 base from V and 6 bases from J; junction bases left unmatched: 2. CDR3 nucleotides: TGTGCCAGTAGTATAGGGACTAGCCCCAATGAGCAGTTCTTC. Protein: CASSIGTSPNEQFF. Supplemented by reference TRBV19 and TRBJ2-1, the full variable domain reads DGGITQSPKYLFRKEGQNVTLSCEQNLNHDAMYWYRQDPGQGLRLIYYSQIVNDFQKGDIAEGYSVSREKKESFPLTVTSAQKNPTAFYLCASSIGTSPNEQFFGPGTRLTVL.

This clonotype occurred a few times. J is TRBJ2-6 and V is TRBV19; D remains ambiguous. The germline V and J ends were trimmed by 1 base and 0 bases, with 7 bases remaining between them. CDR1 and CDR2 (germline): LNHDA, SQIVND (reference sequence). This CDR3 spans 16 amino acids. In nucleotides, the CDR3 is TGTGCCAGTAGTATAGGTCTCCGCTCTGGGGCCAACGTCCTGACTTTC. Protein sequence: CASSIGLRSGANVLTF.

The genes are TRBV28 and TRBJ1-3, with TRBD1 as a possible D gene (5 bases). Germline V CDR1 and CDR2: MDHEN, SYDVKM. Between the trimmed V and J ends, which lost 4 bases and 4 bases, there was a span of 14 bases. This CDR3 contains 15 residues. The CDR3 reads CASSSQGLIGNTIYF. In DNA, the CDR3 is TGTGCCAGCAGTTCCCAGGGCCTAATCGGAAACACCATATATTTT.

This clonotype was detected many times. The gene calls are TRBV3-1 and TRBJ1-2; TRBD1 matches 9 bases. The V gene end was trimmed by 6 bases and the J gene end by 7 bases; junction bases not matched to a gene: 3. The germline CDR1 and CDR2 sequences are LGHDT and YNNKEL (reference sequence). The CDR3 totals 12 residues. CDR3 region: CASSTGGFGYTF. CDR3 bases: TGTGCCAGCAGTACAGGGGGCTTTGGCTACACCTTC.

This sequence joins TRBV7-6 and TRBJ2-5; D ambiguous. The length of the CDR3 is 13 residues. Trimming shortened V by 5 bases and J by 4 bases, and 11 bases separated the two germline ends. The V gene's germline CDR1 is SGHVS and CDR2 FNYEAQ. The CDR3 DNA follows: TGTGCCAGCAGCACCCCCCGAGGAGAGACCCAGTACTTC. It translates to CASSTPRGETQYF.

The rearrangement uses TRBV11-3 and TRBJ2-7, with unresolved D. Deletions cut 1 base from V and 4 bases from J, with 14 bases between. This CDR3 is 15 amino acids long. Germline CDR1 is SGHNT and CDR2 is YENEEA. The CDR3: CASSLGSSSPYEQYF. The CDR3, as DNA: TGTGCCAGCAGCTTAGGAAGTAGCAGTCCTTACGAGCAGTACTTC.

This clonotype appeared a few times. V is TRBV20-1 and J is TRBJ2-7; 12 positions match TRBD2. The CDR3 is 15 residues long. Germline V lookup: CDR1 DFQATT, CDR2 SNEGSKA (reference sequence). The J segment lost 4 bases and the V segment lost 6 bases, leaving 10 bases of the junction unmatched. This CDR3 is CSAPRLLAGGYEQYF. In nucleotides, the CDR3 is TGCAGTGCCCCACGCCTTCTAGCGGGAGGGTACGAGCAGTACTTC.

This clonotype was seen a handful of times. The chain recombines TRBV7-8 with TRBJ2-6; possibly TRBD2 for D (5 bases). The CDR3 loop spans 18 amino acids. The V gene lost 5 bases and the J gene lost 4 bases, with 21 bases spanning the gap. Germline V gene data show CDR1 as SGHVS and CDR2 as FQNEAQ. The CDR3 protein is CASSPRTSFLTGANVLTF. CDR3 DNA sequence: TGTGCCAGCAGCCCCCGCACTAGTTTTCTAACCGGGGCCAACGTCCTGACTTTC.

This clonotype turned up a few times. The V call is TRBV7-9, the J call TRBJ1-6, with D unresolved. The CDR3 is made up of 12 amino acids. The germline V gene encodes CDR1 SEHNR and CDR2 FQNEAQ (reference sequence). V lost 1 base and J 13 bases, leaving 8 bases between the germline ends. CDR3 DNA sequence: TGTGCCAGCAGCTTAGAAGGAAGGCCCCTCCACTTT. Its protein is CASSLEGRPLHF. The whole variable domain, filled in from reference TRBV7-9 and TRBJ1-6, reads DTGVSQNPRHKITKRGQNVTFRCDPISEHNRLYWYRQTLGQGPEFLTYFQNEAQLEKSRLLSDRFSAERPKGSFSTLEIQRTEQGDSAMYLCASSLEGRPLHFGNGTRLTVT.

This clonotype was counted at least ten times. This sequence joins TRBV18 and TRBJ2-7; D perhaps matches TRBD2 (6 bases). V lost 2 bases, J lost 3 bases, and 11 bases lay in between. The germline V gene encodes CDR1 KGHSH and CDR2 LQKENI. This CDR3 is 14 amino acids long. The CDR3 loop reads CASSPSLASYEQYF. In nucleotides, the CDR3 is TGTGCCAGCTCACCAAGTCTAGCGAGCTACGAGCAGTACTTC.

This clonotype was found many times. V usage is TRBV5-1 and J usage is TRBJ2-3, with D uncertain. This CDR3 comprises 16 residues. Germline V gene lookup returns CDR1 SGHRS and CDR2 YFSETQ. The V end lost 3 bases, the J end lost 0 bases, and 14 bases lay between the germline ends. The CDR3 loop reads CASSSFGDQSTDTQYF. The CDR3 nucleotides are TGCGCCAGCAGCTCCTTCGGCGACCAAAGCACAGATACGCAGTATTTT.

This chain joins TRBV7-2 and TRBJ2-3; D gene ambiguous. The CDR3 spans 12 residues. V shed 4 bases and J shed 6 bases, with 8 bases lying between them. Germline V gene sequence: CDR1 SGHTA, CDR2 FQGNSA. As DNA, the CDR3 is TGTGCCAGCAGCTACGCCCCCGATACGCAGTATTTT. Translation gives CASSYAPDTQYF.

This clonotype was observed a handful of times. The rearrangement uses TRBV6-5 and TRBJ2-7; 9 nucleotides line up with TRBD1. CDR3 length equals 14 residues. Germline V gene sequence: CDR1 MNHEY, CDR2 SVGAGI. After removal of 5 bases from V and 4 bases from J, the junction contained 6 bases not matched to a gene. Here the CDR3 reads CASSTRTGAYEQYF. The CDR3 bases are TGTGCCAGCAGTACTCGGACAGGGGCGTACGAGCAGTACTTC.

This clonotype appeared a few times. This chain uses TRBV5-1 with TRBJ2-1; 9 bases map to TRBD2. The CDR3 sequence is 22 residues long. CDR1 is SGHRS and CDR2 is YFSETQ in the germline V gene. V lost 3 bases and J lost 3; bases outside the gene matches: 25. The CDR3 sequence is CASSSGFFLLAGVVSRYNEQFF. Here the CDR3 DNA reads TGCGCCAGCAGCTCGGGTTTTTTTCTCTTAGCGGGAGTGGTGAGCCGCTACAATGAGCAGTTCTTC.

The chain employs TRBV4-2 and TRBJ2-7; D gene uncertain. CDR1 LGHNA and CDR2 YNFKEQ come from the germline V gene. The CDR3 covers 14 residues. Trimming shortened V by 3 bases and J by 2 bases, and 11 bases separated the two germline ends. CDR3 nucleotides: TGTGCCAGCAGCCAGGCGGATGAAACCTACGAGCAGTACTTC. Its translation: CASSQADETYEQYF.

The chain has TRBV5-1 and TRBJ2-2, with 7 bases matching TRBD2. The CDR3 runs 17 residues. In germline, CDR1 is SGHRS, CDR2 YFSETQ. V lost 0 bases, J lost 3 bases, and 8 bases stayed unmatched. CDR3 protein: CASSLAPGLGDTGELFF. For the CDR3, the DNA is TGCGCCAGCAGCTTGGCCCCCGGACTAGGAGACACCGGGGAGCTGTTTTTT.

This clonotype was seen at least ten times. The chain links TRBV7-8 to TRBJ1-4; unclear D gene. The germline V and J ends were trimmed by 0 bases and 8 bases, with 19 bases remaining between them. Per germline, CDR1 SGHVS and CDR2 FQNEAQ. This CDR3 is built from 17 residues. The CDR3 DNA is TGTGCCAGCAGCTTAGCGCGGGTTCAGACGGCCGGAGAAAAACTGTTTTTT. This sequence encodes CASSLARVQTAGEKLFF.

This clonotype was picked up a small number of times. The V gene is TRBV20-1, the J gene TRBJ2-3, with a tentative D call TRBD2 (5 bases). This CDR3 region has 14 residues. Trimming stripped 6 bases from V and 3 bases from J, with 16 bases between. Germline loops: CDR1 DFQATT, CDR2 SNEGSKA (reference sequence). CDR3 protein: CSAIPPLVTDTQYF. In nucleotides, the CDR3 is TGCAGTGCCATCCCTCCACTAGTAACAGATACGCAGTATTTT.

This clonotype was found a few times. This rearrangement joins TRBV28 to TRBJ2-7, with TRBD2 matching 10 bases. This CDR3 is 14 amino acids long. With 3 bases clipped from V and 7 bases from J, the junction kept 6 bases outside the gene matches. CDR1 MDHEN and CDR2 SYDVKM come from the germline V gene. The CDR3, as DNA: TGTGCCAGCAGTTTTCGGCTAGCGGGAGTGGAGCAGTACTTC. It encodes CASSFRLAGVEQYF.